The 11 T cell receptor beta chains listed next were all sequenced from one sample in a study of shared clonotypes between healthy human individuals. Measured with immunoSEQ multiplex PCR; TCRdb has only the in-frame clones, and not every one. The profile shows around 700,000 clones, 72% of them singletons. The specimen was memory CD4+ T cells sorted from blood. Subset: CD45RA-negative fraction. The receptors shown here come from a woman aged 25 to 39 in good health.

The chain joins TRBV7-2 to TRBJ2-7, with a weak D call TRBD2 (6 bases). CDR1 and CDR2 (germline): SGHTA, FQGNSA. Trimming shortened V by 6 bases and J by 0 bases, and 18 bases separated the two germline ends. CDR3 length: 16 residues. CDR3 residues: CASSLVAAGISYEQYF. CDR3 bases: TGTGCCAGCAGTCTCGTCGCTGCGGGGATCTCCTACGAGCAGTACTTC.

The chain recombines TRBV18 with TRBJ1-2; D remains unclear. Germline values: CDR1 KGHSH, CDR2 LQKENI. The CDR3 spans 18 residues. Trimming left V 2 bases short and J 1 base short, with 20 bases between. CDR3 sequence reads: CASSPAVSGSIFNYGYTF. The CDR3 DNA is TGTGCCAGCTCACCAGCCGTATCAGGAAGCATATTTAACTATGGCTACACCTTC. Full variable domain (rest looked up from reference TRBV18 and TRBJ1-2): NAGVMQNPRHLVRRRGQEARLRCSPMKGHSHVYWYRQLPEEGLKFMVYLQKENIIDESGMPKERFSAEFPKEGPSILRIQQVVRGDSAAYFCASSPAVSGSIFNYGYTFGSGTRLTVV.

This chain uses TRBV18 with TRBJ2-1; 11 bases are a match to TRBD2. The CDR3 spans 16 residues. Germline-derived CDR1 and CDR2 are KGHSH and LQKENI. V was clipped by 3 bases and J by 9 bases; unmatched bases: 10. The CDR3 loop is CASSPLPTSGKGEQFF. In DNA, the CDR3 is TGTGCCAGCTCACCGCTTCCGACTAGCGGGAAGGGTGAGCAGTTCTTC.

This clone was seen just once. J is TRBJ2-1 and V is TRBV30; 7 bases fit TRBD2. CDR1 is GTSNPN, CDR2 SVGIG, per germline (reference sequence). The trim removed 4 bases at V and 7 bases at J, leaving 4 bases unmatched. This CDR3 is 12 amino acids long. This chain's CDR3 is CAWKGGANEQFF. The CDR3 DNA reads as TGTGCCTGGAAGGGAGGGGCGAATGAGCAGTTCTTC.

There are many counts of this clone. The rearrangement joins TRBV28 to TRBJ2-7; D assignment may be TRBD1 or TRBD2 (6 bases each). The V gene lost 5 bases and the J gene lost 3 bases, with 29 bases spanning the gap. CDR3 length equals 19 residues. Germline CDR1 and CDR2: MDHEN and SYDVKM. CDR3 residues: CASSTTRGGGKPGIYEQYF. As DNA, the CDR3 is TGTGCCAGCAGTACTACCCGAGGAGGGGGGAAACCTGGGATCTACGAGCAGTACTTC. Drawing the rest from reference TRBV28 and TRBJ2-7, the complete variable domain is DVKVTQSSRYLVKRTGEKVFLECVQDMDHENMFWYRQDPGLGLRLIYFSYDVKMKEKGDIPEGYSVSREKKERFSLILESASTNQTSMYLCASSTTRGGGKPGIYEQYFGPGTRLTVT.

The chain combines TRBV20-1 with TRBJ2-7; D is possibly TRBD1 or TRBD2 (6 bases each). V shed 6 bases and J shed 7 bases, with 13 bases lying between them. This CDR3 is built from 11 residues. Germline V gene sequence: CDR1 DFQATT, CDR2 SNEGSKA (reference sequence). The chain's CDR3 is CSAGGSREQYF. CDR3 nucleotides: TGCAGTGCGGGGGGCTCGAGGGAGCAGTACTTC.

The genes are TRBV18 and TRBJ1-3; D may be TRBD1 (5 bases). This CDR3 contains 14 residues. V lost 0 bases to trimming and J lost 2 bases, with 5 bases between them. CDR1 KGHSH and CDR2 LQKENI come from the germline V gene. CDR3 in DNA: TGTGCCAGCTCACCACCGGGGGCTGGAAACACCATATATTTT. It is translated as CASSPPGAGNTIYF.

The rearrangement links TRBV27 to TRBJ2-2; perhaps TRBD2 as D (6 bases). In germline, CDR1 is MNHEY, CDR2 SMNVEV (reference sequence). V lost 8 bases and J lost 0, with 16 bases in between. The CDR3 consists of 16 residues. CDR3 sequence (DNA): TGTGCCAGCGGCCTTTTGCGGGATGCGAACACCGGGGAGCTGTTTTTT. This gives the protein CASGLLRDANTGELFF.

CDR3 DNA: TGTGCCTGGAGTGTATATCGAGGGATCTTGACAGATACGCAGTATTTT. Translated: CAWSVYRGILTDTQYF. The rearrangement joins TRBV30 to TRBJ2-3; the D gene is possibly TRBD2 (5 bases). CDR1 is GTSNPN and CDR2 is SVGIG in the germline V gene (reference sequence). This CDR3 is 16 amino acids long. The germline V and J ends were trimmed by 0 bases and 3 bases, with 16 bases remaining between them.

This clone was picked up a small number of times. This chain links TRBV19 with TRBJ1-3, with D perhaps matching TRBD1 (5 bases). Germline CDR1 is LNHDA and CDR2 is SQIVND (reference sequence). Trimming cost V 10 bases and J 2 bases, with 21 bases left between them. The CDR3 sequence is 16 residues long. The CDR3 DNA follows: TGTGCCACCTATAACGGGGCCCAGGGAACTGGAAACACCATATATTTT. It is translated as CATYNGAQGTGNTIYF.

The chain carries TRBV29-1 and TRBJ2-1; 7 bases are shared with TRBD2. Germline V gene data show CDR1 as SQVTM and CDR2 as ANQGSEA. The CDR3 extends over 15 amino acids. With 4 bases clipped from V and 0 bases from J, the junction kept 6 bases outside the gene matches. The CDR3 spells CSVGRWGGSYNEQFF. In nucleotides, the CDR3 is TGCAGCGTTGGACGTTGGGGGGGCTCCTACAATGAGCAGTTCTTC.